One and the same sample provided the 3 T cell receptor beta chains below, sequenced in a study of post-analysis software for immune sequencing data. Unique molecular identifiers were carried by the TCR beta cDNA libraries. Each CDR3 protein is one row after TCRdb ran MiXCR on the PCR reads. Here the sample spans about 540,000 distinct CDR3 sequences, 34% being singletons. The antigens these receptors bind are not known. General study results and limits: The five TRBV segments detected at higher frequency in patients than in controls included TRBV5-6, TRBV5-1 and TRBV20-1.

Sequenced: blood. Receptors originate from a girl under 18 with multiple sclerosis.

This clonotype appeared once. This chain joins TRBV7-2 and TRBJ1-2, with 7 bases aligning to TRBD1. The CDR3 covers 13 residues. V gave up 3 bases and J gave up 8 bases; unmatched junction bases: 6. Germline assignment: CDR1 SGHTA and CDR2 FQGNSA. The CDR3 DNA follows: TGTGCCAGCAGCTTTGGGGACAGACGCGGCTACACCTTC. Its translation is CASSFGDRRGYTF.

The table lists this clonotype with many counts. V gene TRBV5-5 combines with J gene TRBJ2-1; the D is unclear. V lost 0 bases and J 0 bases, leaving 7 bases between the germline ends. The CDR3 loop spans 15 amino acids. Germline loops: CDR1 SGHKS, CDR2 YYEKEE (reference sequence). DNA of the CDR3: TGTGCCAGCAGCTTGGGGCTCAGCTCCTACAATGAGCAGTTCTTC. Amino acids: CASSLGLSSYNEQFF.

In this sample, this clonotype turned up a few times. The chain is built from TRBV25-1 and TRBJ1-4; D remains unclear. The ends were cut back, 2 bases at V and 0 bases at J, with 13 bases in the middle. The CDR3 extends over 17 amino acids. From germline, CDR1 is MGHDK and CDR2 SYGVNS. CDR3 nucleotides: TGTGCCAGCAGTGAAGGGGAACAGCACCCAACTAATGAAAAACTGTTTTTT. Translation gives CASSEGEQHPTNEKLFF.